This TCR beta chain was observed in a study of OX40 agonist ivuxolimab in advanced cancers. Turning to the study itself: Patients with prior anti-PD-1, anti-PD-L1 or anti-CTLA-4 therapy were eligible; about 41% had some. Overall study findings and caveats: Low normalized T-cell clonal expansion was additionally recorded for some nonresponders. Relative to CD4+, CD8+ T cells held more expanded clones on average. Clonal expansion was among the lowest in partial responders at 0.1-3.0 mg/kg, especially CD8+.

Clones were sequenced by immunoSEQ multiplex PCR, and TCRdb holds only the in-frame ones, with some missing. The data show about 52,000 clones, 85% to 95% seen once. Details on this clone: Its antigen is as yet unknown.

The V gene's germline CDR1 is PRHDT and CDR2 FYEKMQ (reference sequence). The V segment lost 5 bases and the J segment 6 bases; nucleotides outside the gene matches: 6. There are 16 residues in the CDR3. V gene TRBV13 combines with J gene TRBJ2-4; TRBD2 matches at 14 bases. This specimen was CD4+ or CD8+ T cells sorted from blood, taken in a trial of the OX40 agonist ivuxolimab. The receptor's source is an adult with an advanced solid tumor such as melanoma, head and neck, liver or kidney cancer. CDR3 nucleotides: TGTGCCAGCAGCCTGGGACTAGCGGGAGTCAGAAACATTCAGTACTTC. Its translation: CASSLGLAGVRNIQYF.